The rows below give T cell receptor beta chains drawn from one sample of a study of OX40 agonist ivuxolimab in advanced cancers. The assay was immunoSEQ multiplex PCR, and TCRdb's table has in-frame clones only and misses some. The sample lists about 30,000 clones; approximately 80% were seen once. This specimen consisted of CD4+ or CD8+ T cells sorted from blood, obtained in a trial of the OX40 agonist ivuxolimab. The receptor set was obtained from an adult with an advanced solid tumor such as melanoma, head and neck, liver or kidney cancer. The CDR3 runs from the conserved cysteine through the conserved F or W. Each record gives: D gene, V gene, clone size, CDR3 length, J gene, CDR3 protein, CDR3 DNA. A D gene is named only where the DNA matches it firmly. Rows may omit the clone size; those that give it use once, few, many or a size class.

NA	TRBV9	NA	13	TRBJ2-7	CASSADLFYEQYF	TGTGCCAGCAGCGCCGATCTGTTCTACGAGCAGTACTTC
NA	TRBV11-2	NA	15	TRBJ2-1	CASRSRDWAYNEQFF	TGTGCCAGCAGATCCCGGGACTGGGCATACAATGAGCAGTTCTTC
NA	TRBV19	NA	15	TRBJ1-5	CASSIREWGNQPQHF	TGTGCCAGTAGTATACGGGAGTGGGGCAATCAGCCCCAGCATTTT
TRBD2	TRBV9	NA	20	TRBJ2-7	CASSVDLIGVSAGGTYEQYF	TGTGCCAGCAGCGTAGATTTGATAGGGGTTTCCGCGGGAGGAACCTACGAGCAGTACTTC
NA	TRBV30	NA	16	TRBJ1-5	CAWSKIGPPGYQPQHF	TGTGCCTGGAGTAAAATAGGGCCCCCGGGTTATCAGCCCCAGCATTTT
NA	TRBV19	NA	16	TRBJ2-1	CASSIGQISSYNEQFF	TGTGCCAGTAGTATAGGACAAATAAGCTCCTACAATGAGCAGTTCTTC
NA	TRBV6-1	NA	15	TRBJ2-7	CASSEWETGLYEQYF	TGTGCCAGCAGTGAGTGGGAGACGGGATTATACGAGCAGTACTTC
NA	TRBV6-6	few	15	TRBJ2-2	CASSYFGLSTGELFF	TGTGCCAGCAGTTACTTCGGACTGTCGACCGGGGAGCTGTTTTTT
NA	TRBV4-1	NA	15	TRBJ1-5	CASSQSLQGNQPQHF	TGCGCCAGCAGCCAGAGTCTACAAGGGAATCAGCCCCAGCATTTT
TRBD1	TRBV25-1	NA	15	TRBJ1-4	CASSARQGVREKLFF	TGTGCCAGCAGCGCCAGACAGGGGGTGAGAGAAAAACTGTTTTTT
NA	TRBV5-6	NA	14	TRBJ2-7	CASSWTGTLNEQYF	TGTGCCAGCAGCTGGACCGGGACGTTAAACGAGCAGTACTTC
NA	TRBV4-2	NA	15	TRBJ2-1	CASSQDVYVGGEQFF	TGTGCCAGCAGCCAAGATGTGTACGTCGGGGGCGAGCAGTTCTTC
NA	TRBV6-1	NA	13	TRBJ2-3	CASSEQNWDTQYF	TGTGCCAGCAGTGAACAGAACTGGGATACGCAGTATTTT
NA	TRBV6-5	NA	14	TRBJ2-7	CASSTGTPSYEQYF	TGTGCCAGCAGTACCGGGACGCCGTCCTACGAGCAGTACTTC
NA	TRBV18	NA	15	TRBJ2-3	CASSLATSRTDTQYF	TGTGCCAGCTCACTCGCGACCTCGCGCACAGATACGCAGTATTTT